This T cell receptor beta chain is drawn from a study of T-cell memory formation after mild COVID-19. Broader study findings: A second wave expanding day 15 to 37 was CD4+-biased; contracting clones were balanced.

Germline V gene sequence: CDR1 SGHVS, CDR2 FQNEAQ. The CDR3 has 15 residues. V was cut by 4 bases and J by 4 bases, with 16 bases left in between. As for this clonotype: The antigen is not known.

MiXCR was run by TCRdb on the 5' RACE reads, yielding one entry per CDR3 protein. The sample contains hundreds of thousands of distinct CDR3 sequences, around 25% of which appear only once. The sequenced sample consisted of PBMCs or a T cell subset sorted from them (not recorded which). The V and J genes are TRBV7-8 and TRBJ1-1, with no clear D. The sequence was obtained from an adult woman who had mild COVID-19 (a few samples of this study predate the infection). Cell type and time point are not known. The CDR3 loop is CASSSPGSQITEAFF. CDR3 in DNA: TGTGCCAGCAGCTCTCCTGGCTCCCAGATCACTGAAGCTTTCTTT.